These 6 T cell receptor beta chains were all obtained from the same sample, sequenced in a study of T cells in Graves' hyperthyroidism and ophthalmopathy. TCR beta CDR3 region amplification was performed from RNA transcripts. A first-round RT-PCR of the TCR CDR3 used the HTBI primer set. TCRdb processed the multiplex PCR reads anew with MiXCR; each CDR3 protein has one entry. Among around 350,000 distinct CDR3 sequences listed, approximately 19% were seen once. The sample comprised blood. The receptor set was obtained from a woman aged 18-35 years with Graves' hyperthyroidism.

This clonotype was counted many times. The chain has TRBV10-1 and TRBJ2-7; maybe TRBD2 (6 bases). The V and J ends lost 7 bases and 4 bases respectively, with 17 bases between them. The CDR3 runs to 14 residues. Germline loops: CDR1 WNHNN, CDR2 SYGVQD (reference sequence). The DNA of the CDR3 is TGCGCCAGCATTGACCCCAGGCTAGCGTACGAGCAGTACTTC. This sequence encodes CASIDPRLAYEQYF.

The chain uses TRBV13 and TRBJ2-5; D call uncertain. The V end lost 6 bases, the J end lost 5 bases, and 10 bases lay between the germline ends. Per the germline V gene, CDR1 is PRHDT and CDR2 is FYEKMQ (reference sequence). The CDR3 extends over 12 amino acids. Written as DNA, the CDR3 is TGTGCCAGCAGGGAGATGGGCGAGACCCAGTACTTC. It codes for CASREMGETQYF. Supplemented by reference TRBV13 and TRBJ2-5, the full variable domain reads AAGVIQSPRHLIKEKRETATLKCYPIPRHDTVYWYQQGPGQDPQFLISFYEKMQSDKGSIPDRFSAQQFSDYHSELNMSSLELGDSALYFCASREMGETQYFGPGTRLLVL.

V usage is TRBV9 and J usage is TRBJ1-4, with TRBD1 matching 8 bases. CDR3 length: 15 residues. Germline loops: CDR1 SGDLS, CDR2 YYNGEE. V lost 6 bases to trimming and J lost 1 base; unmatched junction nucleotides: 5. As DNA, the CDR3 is TGTGCCAGCACCTTAGGACAGGGAACTAATGAAAAACTGTTTTTT. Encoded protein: CASTLGQGTNEKLFF.

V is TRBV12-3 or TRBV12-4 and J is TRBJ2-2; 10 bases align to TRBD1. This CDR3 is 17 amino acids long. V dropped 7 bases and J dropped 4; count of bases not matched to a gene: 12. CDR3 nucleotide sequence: TGTGCCAGCACCCTCTTGGACAGGGGGAGATCCACCGGGGAGCTGTTTTTT. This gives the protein CASTLLDRGRSTGELFF.

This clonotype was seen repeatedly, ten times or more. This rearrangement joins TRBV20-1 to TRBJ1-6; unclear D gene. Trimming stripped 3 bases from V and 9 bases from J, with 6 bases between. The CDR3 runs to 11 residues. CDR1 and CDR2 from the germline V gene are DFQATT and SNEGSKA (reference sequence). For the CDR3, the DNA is TGCAGTGCTAGGGACCCTTCACCCCTCCACTTT. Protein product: CSARDPSPLHF.

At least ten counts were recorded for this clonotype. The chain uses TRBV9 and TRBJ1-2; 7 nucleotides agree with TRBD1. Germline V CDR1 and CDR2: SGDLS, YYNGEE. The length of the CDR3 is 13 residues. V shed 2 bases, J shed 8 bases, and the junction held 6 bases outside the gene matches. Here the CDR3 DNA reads TGTGCCAGCAGCGTCGACAGGGAGGCGGGCTACACCTTC. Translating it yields CASSVDREAGYTF.